A selection of T cell receptor beta chains follows, all from one sample in a study of cytomegalovirus exposure and HLA in healthy donors. Profiled with immunoSEQ multiplex PCR; TCRdb holds only in-frame clones, not every one. The sample shows approximately 180,000 clones, 73% of them seen only once. Source material: PBMCs. These TCRs come from a woman in her 30s in good health and CMV-seronegative. Each CDR3 is given with its conserved first and last residue. The order of the fields is clone size, J gene, V gene, D gene, CDR3 length, CDR3 DNA, CDR3 protein. D genes are given only for firm matches. Clone sizes are given selectively: once, few, many, or a class where the clone is expanded.

clone_size: .
j_call: TRBJ1-2
v_call: TRBV7-9
d_call: TRBD1
cdr3_length: 14
cdr3_nt: TGTGCCAGCAGCTTAGCGGGACAGATTTATGGCTACACCTTC
cdr3_aa: CASSLAGQIYGYTF

clone_size: once
j_call: TRBJ2-3
v_call: TRBV9
d_call: TRBD2
cdr3_length: 16
cdr3_nt: TGTGCCAGCAGCGTAGCAACTAGCGGGTTCACAGATACGCAGTATTTT
cdr3_aa: CASSVATSGFTDTQYF

clone_size: .
j_call: TRBJ2-3
v_call: TRBV4-1
d_call: TRBD2
cdr3_length: 15
cdr3_nt: TGCGCCAGCAGCCAATTTAGCGGGAGCACAGATACGCAGTATTTT
cdr3_aa: CASSQFSGSTDTQYF

clone_size: .
j_call: TRBJ2-1
v_call: TRBV9
d_call: .
cdr3_length: 14
cdr3_nt: TGTGCCAGCAGCGGGACAGCGAGCTTTTTTGAGCAGTTCTTC
cdr3_aa: CASSGTASFFEQFF

clone_size: .
j_call: TRBJ1-2
v_call: TRBV5-4
d_call: .
cdr3_length: 15
cdr3_nt: TGTGCCAGCACCGACCTCGAGGGAGGGAGTTATGGCTACACCTTC
cdr3_aa: CASTDLEGGSYGYTF

clone_size: few
j_call: TRBJ1-4
v_call: TRBV7-8
d_call: .
cdr3_length: 13
cdr3_nt: TGTGCCAGCAGCGCCACAAATAATGAAAAACTGTTTTTT
cdr3_aa: CASSATNNEKLFF

clone_size: .
j_call: TRBJ2-1
v_call: TRBV18
d_call: .
cdr3_length: 14
cdr3_nt: TGTGCCAGCTCACCAGACAGTACCTACAATGAGCAGTTCTTC
cdr3_aa: CASSPDSTYNEQFF

clone_size: .
j_call: TRBJ2-3
v_call: TRBV19
d_call: .
cdr3_length: 14
cdr3_nt: TGTGCCAGTAGTATGGGGGCTAGCACAGATACGCAGTATTTT
cdr3_aa: CASSMGASTDTQYF

clone_size: .
j_call: TRBJ2-3
v_call: TRBV9
d_call: .
cdr3_length: 15
cdr3_nt: TGTGCCAGCAGCCCTAGTGACAGCCCCACAGATACGCAGTATTTT
cdr3_aa: CASSPSDSPTDTQYF

clone_size: .
j_call: TRBJ2-5
v_call: TRBV7-6
d_call: TRBD1
cdr3_length: 15
cdr3_nt: TGTGCCAGCAGCTCCGAGGGACAGGGGTGGGAGACCCAGTACTTC
cdr3_aa: CASSSEGQGWETQYF

clone_size: .
j_call: TRBJ2-1
v_call: TRBV5-4
d_call: TRBD1
cdr3_length: 13
cdr3_nt: TGTGCCAGCAGCTGGGACAGGGAGAATGAGCAGTTCTTC
cdr3_aa: CASSWDRENEQFF

clone_size: .
j_call: TRBJ2-7
v_call: TRBV5-1
d_call: TRBD1
cdr3_length: 14
cdr3_nt: TGCGCCAGCAGTACGACAGGGGGCTCCTACGAGCAGTACTTC
cdr3_aa: CASSTTGGSYEQYF

clone_size: .
j_call: TRBJ2-1
v_call: TRBV2
d_call: TRBD2
cdr3_length: 15
cdr3_nt: TGTGCCACTACTAGCGGGAGAGGGTCCTACAATGAGCAGTTCTTC
cdr3_aa: CATTSGRGSYNEQFF

clone_size: .
j_call: TRBJ2-3
v_call: TRBV7-3
d_call: TRBD2
cdr3_length: 16
cdr3_nt: TGTGCCAGCAGCCCAAATGAAGCGGGGGGCACAGATACGCAGTATTTT
cdr3_aa: CASSPNEAGGTDTQYF

clone_size: .
j_call: TRBJ2-7
v_call: TRBV6-5
d_call: .
cdr3_length: 14
cdr3_nt: TGTGCCAGCAGTTACACTATACGGTCCTACGAGCAGTACTTC
cdr3_aa: CASSYTIRSYEQYF

clone_size: .
j_call: TRBJ1-1
v_call: TRBV30
d_call: .
cdr3_length: 11
cdr3_nt: TGTGCCTGGAGTGTATCACCAGGGGCATTCTTT
cdr3_aa: CAWSVSPGAFF

clone_size: .
j_call: TRBJ1-2
v_call: TRBV19
d_call: TRBD1
cdr3_length: 13
cdr3_nt: TGTGCCAGTAACGAGGGGGCAGGCTATGGCTACACCTTC
cdr3_aa: CASNEGAGYGYTF

clone_size: .
j_call: TRBJ2-7
v_call: TRBV2
d_call: TRBD2
cdr3_length: 14
cdr3_nt: TGTGCCAGCAGTGATTCGACTAGCACCTACGAGCAGTACTTC
cdr3_aa: CASSDSTSTYEQYF

clone_size: few
j_call: TRBJ2-3
v_call: TRBV11-3
d_call: TRBD2
cdr3_length: 19
cdr3_nt: TGTGCCAGCAGCGCCAGACTAGCGGGACACCTACAGGGGGCAGATACGCAGTATTTT
cdr3_aa: CASSARLAGHLQGADTQYF

clone_size: .
j_call: TRBJ1-1
v_call: TRBV5-1
d_call: .
cdr3_length: 16
cdr3_nt: TGCGCCAGCAGCTTGAATGGGGGCAGCCTGAACACTGAAGCTTTCTTT
cdr3_aa: CASSLNGGSLNTEAFF

clone_size: .
j_call: TRBJ2-2
v_call: TRBV9
d_call: .
cdr3_length: 13
cdr3_nt: TGTGCCAGCAGCGTGAGGGCCACCGGGGAGCTGTTTTTT
cdr3_aa: CASSVRATGELFF

clone_size: once
j_call: TRBJ2-1
v_call: TRBV5-1
d_call: TRBD2
cdr3_length: 17
cdr3_nt: TGCGCCAGCAGCTTGGGTGCGGGCGGGGGGACCTACAATGAGCAGTTCTTC
cdr3_aa: CASSLGAGGGTYNEQFF

clone_size: .
j_call: TRBJ1-1
v_call: TRBV6-1
d_call: TRBD1
cdr3_length: 14
cdr3_nt: TGTGCCAGCAGAATAGACAGGGGTCTCACTGAAGCTTTCTTT
cdr3_aa: CASRIDRGLTEAFF

clone_size: .
j_call: TRBJ1-5
v_call: TRBV7-9
d_call: .
cdr3_length: 12
cdr3_nt: TGTGCCAGCAGCTCAGGGAATCAGCCCCAGCATTTT
cdr3_aa: CASSSGNQPQHF

clone_size: .
j_call: TRBJ1-2
v_call: TRBV20-1
d_call: .
cdr3_length: 11
cdr3_nt: TGCAGTGCTAGAGATCCCCCAGGGAACACCTTC
cdr3_aa: CSARDPPGNTF

clone_size: .
j_call: TRBJ1-2
v_call: TRBV7-8
d_call: .
cdr3_length: 16
cdr3_nt: TGTGCCAGCAGCTCAGGCTTTCGGCCGGTGCGAATGGGCTACACCTTC
cdr3_aa: CASSSGFRPVRMGYTF

clone_size: .
j_call: TRBJ2-3
v_call: TRBV6-6
d_call: TRBD2
cdr3_length: 15
cdr3_nt: TGTGCCAGCAGTTACTCGCGGGGGGGTCGGGATACGCAGTATTTT
cdr3_aa: CASSYSRGGRDTQYF

clone_size: .
j_call: TRBJ1-4
v_call: TRBV5-4
d_call: TRBD1
cdr3_length: 13
cdr3_nt: TGTGCCAGCAGCGGACCAACACAGGGGAAACTGTTTTTT
cdr3_aa: CASSGPTQGKLFF

clone_size: .
j_call: TRBJ2-1
v_call: TRBV15
d_call: TRBD2
cdr3_length: 16
cdr3_nt: TGTGCCACCAGCGCCCCCGGGACTAGCGGGGGGGGAGAGCAGTTCTTC
cdr3_aa: CATSAPGTSGGGEQFF

clone_size: once
j_call: TRBJ1-4
v_call: TRBV19
d_call: .
cdr3_length: 16
cdr3_nt: TGTGCCAGTAGTAGTGGAGGAGGCGTCGGGTCTGAAAAACTGTTTTTT
cdr3_aa: CASSSGGGVGSEKLFF

clone_size: once
j_call: TRBJ2-2
v_call: TRBV5-1
d_call: .
cdr3_length: 15
cdr3_nt: TGCGCCAGCAGCTTTAGAACAGGGCGGACCGGGGAGCTGTTTTTT
cdr3_aa: CASSFRTGRTGELFF

clone_size: .
j_call: TRBJ2-5
v_call: TRBV11-3
d_call: TRBD2
cdr3_length: 15
cdr3_nt: TGTGCCAGCAGCTCCGGGGCGCTAGCGGGAGAGACCCAGTACTTC
cdr3_aa: CASSSGALAGETQYF

clone_size: .
j_call: TRBJ2-5
v_call: TRBV6-1
d_call: .
cdr3_length: 13
cdr3_nt: TGTGCCAGCAGTGAAGGTACAGAAGAGACCCAGTACTTC
cdr3_aa: CASSEGTEETQYF

clone_size: few
j_call: TRBJ1-2
v_call: TRBV5-1
d_call: .
cdr3_length: 15
cdr3_nt: TGCGCCAGCAGCTTGGCCCTCGGAACTACCTATGGCTACACCTTC
cdr3_aa: CASSLALGTTYGYTF

clone_size: once
j_call: TRBJ2-1
v_call: TRBV19
d_call: TRBD2
cdr3_length: 17
cdr3_nt: TGTGCCAGTAGTGTATTCGGGACTAGCGGGAGTAGTAGTGAGCAGTTCTTC
cdr3_aa: CASSVFGTSGSSSEQFF

clone_size: .
j_call: TRBJ2-6
v_call: TRBV7-6
d_call: .
cdr3_length: 18
cdr3_nt: TGTGCCAGCAGCCCGGCCCCTTCAGGGTTCTCTGGGGCCAACGTCCTGACTTTC
cdr3_aa: CASSPAPSGFSGANVLTF

clone_size: .
j_call: TRBJ1-2
v_call: TRBV5-4
d_call: .
cdr3_length: 13
cdr3_nt: TGTGCCAGCAGAGGACTAGCTAACTATGGCTACACCTTC
cdr3_aa: CASRGLANYGYTF

clone_size: .
j_call: TRBJ2-3
v_call: TRBV18
d_call: TRBD2
cdr3_length: 16
cdr3_nt: TGTGCCAGCTCACGTAGGGCTAGCGGGGCCACAGATACGCAGTATTTT
cdr3_aa: CASSRRASGATDTQYF

clone_size: .
j_call: TRBJ2-5
v_call: TRBV6-4
d_call: TRBD2
cdr3_length: 15
cdr3_nt: TGTGCCAGCAGCGCTACTAGCGGGAACAAAGAGACCCAATACTTC
cdr3_aa: CASSATSGNKETQYF

clone_size: .
j_call: TRBJ2-5
v_call: TRBV5-1
d_call: .
cdr3_length: 14
cdr3_nt: TGCGCCAGCAGCGGACCGACAGGTCAAGAGACCCAGTACTTC
cdr3_aa: CASSGPTGQETQYF

clone_size: .
j_call: TRBJ2-7
v_call: TRBV6-6
d_call: TRBD2
cdr3_length: 15
cdr3_nt: TGTGCCAGCAGCCCCCGGGAGGGCCCCTGGAACGAGCAGTACTTC
cdr3_aa: CASSPREGPWNEQYF

clone_size: few
j_call: TRBJ1-2
v_call: TRBV19
d_call: TRBD1
cdr3_length: 13
cdr3_nt: TGTGCCAGTAGCCCAGGGGGCATCTATGGCTACACCTTC
cdr3_aa: CASSPGGIYGYTF

clone_size: .
j_call: TRBJ2-5
v_call: TRBV14
d_call: TRBD2
cdr3_length: 15
cdr3_nt: TGTGCCAGCAGCCGGAGCGGGGGGGCCAGAGAGACCCAGTACTTC
cdr3_aa: CASSRSGGARETQYF

clone_size: .
j_call: TRBJ2-5
v_call: TRBV19
d_call: TRBD1
cdr3_length: 15
cdr3_nt: TGTGCCAGTAGTCCCGATGACAGGGCGGGCGAGACCCAGTACTTC
cdr3_aa: CASSPDDRAGETQYF

clone_size: .
j_call: TRBJ1-1
v_call: TRBV6-5
d_call: TRBD1
cdr3_length: 15
cdr3_nt: TGTGCCAGCAAATCACAGGGGATTCTGAACACTGAAGCTTTCTTT
cdr3_aa: CASKSQGILNTEAFF

clone_size: .
j_call: TRBJ2-2
v_call: TRBV9
d_call: .
cdr3_length: 15
cdr3_nt: TGTGCCAGCAGCGTAGCGGCGGGGTGGGCCGGGGAGCTGTTTTTT
cdr3_aa: CASSVAAGWAGELFF

clone_size: .
j_call: TRBJ1-3
v_call: TRBV2
d_call: .
cdr3_length: 16
cdr3_nt: TGTGCCAGCACCCTTAGCGAAAACTACTCTGGAAACACCATATATTTT
cdr3_aa: CASTLSENYSGNTIYF

clone_size: .
j_call: TRBJ2-7
v_call: TRBV14
d_call: .
cdr3_length: 17
cdr3_nt: TGTGCCAGCAGCCATCGGCTTGGCGGCGGATACTCCTACGAGCAGTACTTC
cdr3_aa: CASSHRLGGGYSYEQYF

clone_size: few
j_call: TRBJ2-4
v_call: TRBV19
d_call: .
cdr3_length: 16
cdr3_nt: TGTGCCAGTAGTTCCCCGGCTACAGGGTTCAAAAACATTCAGTACTTC
cdr3_aa: CASSSPATGFKNIQYF

clone_size: .
j_call: TRBJ1-2
v_call: TRBV6-5
d_call: TRBD1
cdr3_length: 14
cdr3_nt: TGTGCCAGCAGTACAGGGGATTCTTTCTATGGCTACACCTTC
cdr3_aa: CASSTGDSFYGYTF

clone_size: .
j_call: TRBJ2-3
v_call: TRBV11-3
d_call: .
cdr3_length: 14
cdr3_nt: TGTGCCAGCAGCTTAGGCCCTAGCTCAGATACGCAGTATTTT
cdr3_aa: CASSLGPSSDTQYF

clone_size: .
j_call: TRBJ2-5
v_call: TRBV11-2
d_call: TRBD2
cdr3_length: 17
cdr3_nt: TGTGCCAGCAGCTTAGTGCCCCTAGCGGGGTTAAAAGAGACCCAGTACTTC
cdr3_aa: CASSLVPLAGLKETQYF

clone_size: .
j_call: TRBJ1-2
v_call: TRBV15
d_call: .
cdr3_length: 18
cdr3_nt: TGTGCCACCAGCAGAGGTGACCCTAGAGCTTCGGGTAGCTATGGCTACACCTTC
cdr3_aa: CATSRGDPRASGSYGYTF